Following are 5 T cell receptor beta chains from one sample sequenced in a study of blood T cell repertoires in COVID-19. Sequenced by immunoSEQ multiplex PCR; TCRdb stores in-frame clones only, minus some. The data contain 55,000 to 80,000 clones, roughly 86% of them singletons. Sequencing was done on a sample of peripheral blood. Receptor source: a woman aged 65 to 85 with acute or convalescent COVID-19.

The chain joins TRBV29-1 to TRBJ2-5, with 8 bases lining up with TRBD1. Germline assignment: CDR1 SQVTM and CDR2 ANQGSEA. This CDR3 contains 18 residues. Germline trimming cut 3 bases from V and 5 bases from J; bases unmatched to any gene: 20. CDR3 sequence reads: CSVDPQGALQGWLETQYF. CDR3 nucleotides: TGCAGCGTTGATCCTCAGGGGGCGTTGCAAGGCTGGTTGGAGACCCAGTACTTC.

A few counts support this clone. The chain carries TRBV7-2 and TRBJ2-1; 14 bases line up with TRBD2. From germline, CDR1 is SGHTA and CDR2 FQGNSA. This CDR3 comprises 17 residues. J gave up 5 bases and V 5 bases, and 8 bases lay outside the gene matches. The CDR3 protein is CASSAYRGLAGDNEQFF. CDR3 nucleotide sequence: TGTGCCAGCAGCGCATACAGGGGACTAGCGGGGGACAATGAGCAGTTCTTC. Together with reference TRBV7-2 and TRBJ2-1, the CDR3 gives the full variable domain: GAGVSQSPSNKVTEKGKDVELRCDPISGHTALYWYRQSLGQGLEFLIYFQGNSAPDKSGLPSDRFSAERTGGSVSTLTIQRTQQEDSAVYLCASSAYRGLAGDNEQFFGPGTRLTVL.

This chain joins TRBV6-5 and TRBJ2-7; D gene unclear. V dropped 5 bases and J dropped 3 bases, with 14 bases sitting between them. Germline CDR1 reads MNHEY; CDR2 reads SVGAGI. CDR3 length equals 14 residues. Written as DNA, the CDR3 is TGTGCCAGCAGTCAGATCGTCCAGGTCTACGAGCAGTACTTC. Amino acid sequence: CASSQIVQVYEQYF.

The chain is built from TRBV11-3 and TRBJ1-6; 7 bases align to TRBD1. The V gene's germline CDR1 is SGHNT and CDR2 YENEEA. The ends lost 5 bases at V and 6 bases at J; junction bases unmatched: 1. The CDR3 contains 13 residues. The CDR3 reads CASSRGLNSPLHF. The CDR3 DNA is TGTGCCAGCAGCAGGGGGCTTAATTCACCCCTCCACTTT. The full variable domain, rest sourced from reference TRBV11-3 and TRBJ1-6, is EAGVVQSPRYKIIEKKQPVAFWCNPISGHNTLYWYLQNLGQGPELLIRYENEEAVDDSQLPKDRFSAERLKGVDSTLKIQPAELGDSAVYLCASSRGLNSPLHFGNGTRLTVT.

The chain has TRBV29-1 and TRBJ1-2; no clear D. The V end was cut by 5 bases, the J end by 4 bases, with 14 bases between. CDR3 length: 13 residues. From germline, CDR1 is SQVTM and CDR2 ANQGSEA. Here the CDR3 reads CSVQPPGLYGYTF. The CDR3 DNA is TGCAGCGTTCAGCCCCCAGGCCTCTATGGCTACACCTTC.